This paragraph covers one TCR beta chain sequence. Original methodology: The authors estimated nucleated cell counts from reference gene primer amplification. Generated by immunoSEQ multiplex PCR, the TCRdb table keeps only in-frame clones and is missing some. V, J and clone size were drawn from that table, and D and trimming were deduced from the DNA. The sample has 80,000 or so clones, about 82% seen once. The data are from a study of blood T cell repertoires in COVID-19. During active infection, Seattle patients enrolled and were then monitored through disease. CDR1 is KGHSH and CDR2 is LQKENI in the germline V gene. With 2 bases removed from V and 0 bases from J, the gap between germline ends came to 14 bases. The CDR3 contains 17 residues.

Specimen: peripheral blood. The receptor was isolated from a middle-aged man with COVID-19, enrolled during active disease. This chain joins TRBV18 and TRBJ1-3; D unclear. The CDR3 loop reads CASSPAVLGSSGNTIYF. The DNA for the CDR3 is TGTGCCAGCTCACCAGCCGTACTTGGGAGCTCTGGAAACACCATATATTTT.